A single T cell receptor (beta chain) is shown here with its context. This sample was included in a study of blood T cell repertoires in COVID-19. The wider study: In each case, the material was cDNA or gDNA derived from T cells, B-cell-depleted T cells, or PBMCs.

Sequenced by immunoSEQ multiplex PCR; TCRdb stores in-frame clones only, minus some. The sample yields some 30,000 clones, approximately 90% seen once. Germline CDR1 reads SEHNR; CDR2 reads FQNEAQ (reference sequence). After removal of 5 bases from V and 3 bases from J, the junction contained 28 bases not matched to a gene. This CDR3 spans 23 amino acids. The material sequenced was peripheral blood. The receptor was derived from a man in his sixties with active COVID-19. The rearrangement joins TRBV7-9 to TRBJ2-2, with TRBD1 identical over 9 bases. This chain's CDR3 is CASSINYLEGDRDSRADTGELFF. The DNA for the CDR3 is TGTGCCAGCAGCATAAATTATTTGGAAGGGGACAGGGATTCCAGGGCGGACACCGGGGAGCTGTTTTTT.